A selection of T cell receptor beta chains follows, all from one sample in a study of blood T cell repertoires in COVID-19. Data came from immunoSEQ multiplex PCR; TCRdb stores just in-frame clones and leaves some out. This sample has about 70,000 clones, with around 76% found just once. The specimen sequenced was peripheral blood. These receptors were collected from a woman at least 80 years old with active or convalescent COVID-19. Both conserved end residues are part of each CDR3.

CDR3	V	J
CASSLLFAGALKNIQYF	TRBV6-2/TRBV6-3	TRBJ2-4
CASSLYRDRGQGYTF	TRBV4-3	TRBJ1-2
CASSSDRVQPQHF	TRBV6-2/TRBV6-3	TRBJ1-5
CASSLFQDTDTQYF	TRBV5-1	TRBJ2-3
CASSLAESWAQGYTF	TRBV5-1	TRBJ1-2
CASSATRGLETQYF	TRBV2	TRBJ2-5
CASSQRGWDRGRRAFF	TRBV3-1/TRBV3-2	TRBJ1-1
CASSFLRRSGMTQYF	TRBV5-4	TRBJ2-5
CASSRDRRESNQPQHF	TRBV19	TRBJ1-5
CASSPETGASYGYTF	TRBV18	TRBJ1-2
CASSPNHRDQPQHF	TRBV18	TRBJ1-5
CAWQTDPNSPLHF	TRBV30	TRBJ1-6
CASSTPTGSLRENQPQHF	TRBV19	TRBJ1-5
CASRRAGGEQYF	TRBV19	TRBJ2-7
CATREKGASNTEAFF	TRBV19	TRBJ1-1
CAWKLTGGWGGYTF	TRBV30	TRBJ1-2
CASSLERGPGELFF	TRBV6-5	TRBJ2-2
CSARTGGGKYEQYF	TRBV29-1	TRBJ2-7
CASTYMRYEQYF	TRBV10-1	TRBJ2-7
CASSLDRDEEKLFF	TRBV7-2	TRBJ1-4
CASSPDSRNTGELFF	TRBV5-1	TRBJ2-2
CASSQEGPWTGASSGNTIYF	TRBV4-3	TRBJ1-3
CASSGQGDADTQYF	TRBV6-4	TRBJ2-3
CASIQSWGGQKLFF	TRBV6-5	TRBJ1-4
CASSSWTGVGDTQYF	TRBV7-3	TRBJ2-3
CASSLAPESNQPQHF	TRBV5-4	TRBJ1-5
CASSTPRGEKLFF	TRBV6-5	TRBJ1-4
CASSPSGGAYNEQFF	TRBV2	TRBJ2-1
CASSYRQGAYEQYF	TRBV7-2	TRBJ2-7
CASSLRDRVTGELFF	TRBV7-8	TRBJ2-2
CASATSGGPGELFF	TRBV6-5	TRBJ2-2
CASSLSGRGTEAFF	TRBV9	TRBJ1-1
CASRVEGGYTF	TRBV2	TRBJ1-2
CASSLGTGQVKNIQYF	TRBV5-4	TRBJ2-4
CASSEAGGSNQPQHF	TRBV6-1	TRBJ1-5
CASGGQRAYEQYF	TRBV5-6	TRBJ2-7
CASSLGGTRGELFF	TRBV11-3	TRBJ2-2
CASSLALTGAGYTF	TRBV5-1	TRBJ1-2